This TCR beta chain comes out of a study of neurological immune-mediated disorders. TCRdb re-called the 5' RACE reads with MiXCR, one entry per CDR3 protein. In the table there are more than 20,000 distinct CDR3 sequences, about 2.5% of which are singletons. The CDR3 contains 13 residues. The V segment lost 4 bases and the J segment 5 bases; nucleotides outside the gene matches: 5. The germline gives CDR1 SGHDT, CDR2 YYEEEE. There are many counts of this clonotype. This clonotype was obtained from a woman aged 50 to 60 with multiple sclerosis. The V gene is TRBV5-6, the J gene TRBJ1-2; 7 nucleotides agree with TRBD1. Sequencing used PBMCs. CDR3 region: CASSVAGGYGYTF. CDR3 in DNA: TGTGCCAGCAGCGTCGCAGGGGGGTATGGCTACACCTTC. The entire variable domain, with the rest obtained from reference TRBV5-6 and TRBJ1-2, is as follows: DAGVTQSPTHLIKTRGQQVTLRCSPKSGHDTVSWYQQALGQGPQFIFQYYEEEERQRGNFPDRFSGHQFPNYSSELNVNALLLGDSALYLCASSVAGGYGYTFGSGTRLTVV.